This TCR beta chain came from a study of cytotoxic CD8 clonotypes in ibrutinib-treated CLL. Findings of the study overall: Private clonotypes, not public ones, expanded at ibrutinib response.

Sequenced by immunoSEQ multiplex PCR; TCRdb stores in-frame clones only, minus some. The data contain some 290,000 clones, roughly 80% of them seen just once; the ten biggest clones take up roughly 6.3%. Concerning this clone itself: Antigen: not known.

The CDR3 length is 17 residues. Germline assignment: CDR1 GTSNPN and CDR2 SVGIG (reference sequence). V shed 0 bases and J 1 base; nucleotides not matched to a gene: 9. The V gene is TRBV30, the J gene TRBJ2-7; 10 nucleotides align to TRBD2. The sample consisted of PBMCs, taken before ibrutinib treatment. This clonotype was sampled from a human donor with chronic lymphocytic leukemia. The CDR3 reads CAWSVGRTSGTSYEQYF. CDR3 coding DNA: TGTGCCTGGAGTGTAGGGCGGACTAGCGGAACTTCCTACGAGCAGTACTTC.